Each of the 14 T cell receptor beta chains below was sequenced from the same sample in a study of blood T cell repertoires in COVID-19. Generated by immunoSEQ multiplex PCR, the TCRdb table keeps only in-frame clones and is missing some. This repertoire shows roughly 30,000 clones, about 85% found once; its top ten account for about 26%. The sequencing sample was made of peripheral blood. These TCRs come from a human donor in a cohort sampled during active COVID-19.

The chain combines TRBV7-2 with TRBJ2-1; perhaps TRBD2 as D (5 bases). V lost 5 bases and J lost 5, with 16 bases in between. This CDR3 is 15 amino acids long. Germline V gene sequence: CDR1 SGHTA, CDR2 FQGNSA. The CDR3 spells CASSDEGGLHNEQFF. CDR3 nucleotides: TGTGCCAGCAGCGACGAGGGCGGCTTGCACAATGAGCAGTTCTTC.

Remarks on this clone: Within the sample, other DNA sequences also encode this same CDR3. V usage is TRBV29-1 and J usage is TRBJ2-7; D is ambiguous. The CDR3 is made up of 11 amino acids. V was pared by 0 bases and J by 2 bases, with 2 bases between. Germline lookup yields CDR1 SQVTM and CDR2 ANQGSEA. CDR3 region: CSVEDTYEQYF. In nucleotides, the CDR3 is TGCAGCGTTGAAGATACCTACGAGCAGTACTTC.

V gene TRBV19 combines with J gene TRBJ1-1; D uncertain. Germline-derived CDR1 and CDR2 are LNHDA and SQIVND (reference sequence). Trimming cost V 6 bases and J 3 bases, with 20 bases left between them. The CDR3 is 16 residues long. CDR3 sequence reads: CASRPHGRPRDTEAFF. CDR3 sequence (DNA): TGTGCCAGTAGACCCCATGGGAGGCCACGGGACACTGAAGCTTTCTTT.

V is TRBV7-3 and J is TRBJ1-6; 10 nucleotides align to TRBD1. Germline loops: CDR1 SGHTA, CDR2 FQGTGA. Losses at the gene ends were 4 bases for V and 7 bases for J; bases not matched to a gene: 4. The CDR3 extends over 15 amino acids. In DNA form, the CDR3 reads TGTGCCAGCAGCTCGGGACAGGGGTACAATTCACCCCTCCACTTT. Protein: CASSSGQGYNSPLHF. Filled out from reference TRBV7-3 and TRBJ1-6, the complete variable domain reads GAGVSQTPSNKVTEKGKYVELRCDPISGHTALYWYRQSLGQGPEFLIYFQGTGAADDSGLPNDRFFAVRPEGSVSTLKIQRTERGDSAVYLCASSSGQGYNSPLHFGNGTRLTVT.

The chain is built from TRBV7-8 and TRBJ2-1, with a weak D call TRBD1 (7 bases). Germline CDR1 is SGHVS and CDR2 is FQNEAQ. Trimming stripped 5 bases from V and 9 bases from J, with 17 bases between. This CDR3 contains 14 residues. The CDR3 is CASSARDSLAEQFF. The CDR3, as DNA: TGTGCCAGCAGCGCGCGGGACAGCCTTGCTGAGCAGTTCTTC.

This chain connects TRBV29-1 to TRBJ2-7; 9 bases align to TRBD1. CDR3 length: 14 amino acids. Trimming removed 4 bases from V and 1 base from J; junction bases left unmatched: 5. Germline CDR1 SQVTM, CDR2 ANQGSEA. Written as DNA, the CDR3 is TGCAGCGTTGTATGGACAGGGGTTTCCTACGAGCAGTACTTC. Translation: CSVVWTGVSYEQYF.

This rearrangement joins TRBV10-3 to TRBJ1-6; D possibly corresponds to TRBD1 (6 bases). Trimming stripped 0 bases from V and 9 bases from J, with 12 bases between. This CDR3 is 15 amino acids long. Germline CDR1 reads ENHRY; CDR2 reads SYGVKD. CDR3 in amino acids: CAISESQGSSSPLHF. In DNA form, the CDR3 reads TGTGCCATCAGTGAGTCGCAGGGGTCTAGTTCACCCCTCCACTTT.

The J gene is TRBJ2-5, the V gene TRBV24-1, with D possibly matching TRBD1 (5 bases). Trimming pared 7 bases from V and 4 bases from J, leaving 9 bases between. CDR3 length: 12 amino acids. Germline CDR1 is KGHDR and CDR2 is SFDVKD. The CDR3 DNA is TGTGCCACCAGGGGGCTGGGAGAGACCCAGTACTTC. It codes for CATRGLGETQYF.

The genes are TRBV29-1 and TRBJ2-4, with a possible D match to TRBD1 (6 bases). CDR1 SQVTM and CDR2 ANQGSEA come from the germline V gene. This CDR3 comprises 12 residues. V shed 4 bases and J shed 8 bases, with 12 bases lying between them. The CDR3 is CSVGTELDIQYF. For the CDR3, the DNA is TGCAGCGTTGGGACAGAATTGGACATTCAGTACTTC.

The chain recombines TRBV20-1 with TRBJ2-2; D ambiguous. Per germline, CDR1 DFQATT and CDR2 SNEGSKA (reference sequence). V shed 3 bases and J shed 2 bases, with 7 bases lying between them. The CDR3 runs to 13 residues. The CDR3 region is CSASGRNTGELFF. The CDR3 DNA sequence: TGCAGTGCTAGTGGTAGAAACACCGGGGAGCTGTTTTTT.

The J gene is TRBJ1-1, the V gene TRBV25-1; the D gene is possibly TRBD1 (6 bases). The V and J ends lost 5 bases and 1 base respectively, with 11 bases between them. CDR1 and CDR2 (germline): MGHDK, SYGVNS. This CDR3 has 14 amino acids. The CDR3 loop is CASSLEDRNTEAFF. The CDR3, as DNA: TGTGCCAGCAGTTTAGAGGACAGGAACACTGAAGCTTTCTTT. Filled out from reference TRBV25-1 and TRBJ1-1, the complete variable domain reads EADIYQTPRYLVIGTGKKITLECSQTMGHDKMYWYQQDPGMELHLIHYSYGVNSTEKGDLSSESTVSRIRTEHFPLTLESARPSHTSQYLCASSLEDRNTEAFFGQGTRLTVV.

The chain has TRBV12-3 or TRBV12-4 and TRBJ2-1, with D perhaps matching TRBD1 (6 bases). Trimming shortened V by 8 bases and J by 9 bases, and 17 bases separated the two germline ends. This CDR3 contains 13 residues. The CDR3 sequence: CASLPQGPSEQFF. DNA of the CDR3: TGTGCCAGCCTACCCCAGGGGCCTAGTGAGCAGTTCTTC.

The V and J genes are TRBV28 and TRBJ1-2; 8 nucleotides match TRBD1. CDR3 length: 13 residues. V lost 6 bases and J lost 8; bases outside the gene matches: 8. The germline CDR1 and CDR2 sequences are MDHEN and SYDVKM. This chain's CDR3 is CASRETGARGYTF. The CDR3 DNA is TGTGCCAGCAGGGAGACAGGGGCCAGAGGCTACACCTTC.

The genes are TRBV11-2 and TRBJ1-1, with 9 bases matching TRBD1. Germline CDR1 SGHAT, CDR2 FQNNGV. Trimming cost V 5 bases and J 4 bases; bases outside gene matches: 2. The length of the CDR3 is 13 residues. CDR3 loop: CASSRDRVTEAFF. CDR3 nucleotides: TGTGCCAGCAGCCGGGACAGGGTCACTGAAGCTTTCTTT. Complete variable domain (other parts from reference TRBV11-2 and TRBJ1-1): EAGVAQSPRYKIIEKRQSVAFWCNPISGHATLYWYQQILGQGPKLLIQFQNNGVVDDSQLPKDRFSAERLKGVDSTLKIQPAKLEDSAVYLCASSRDRVTEAFFGQGTRLTVV.